The clone carrying this T cell receptor (delta chain) was counted a few times. The TCRdb protein comes from a much larger clone and disagrees with this DNA's translation at residue 10, likely due to a read error; the protein given here is derived from the DNA. Vgamma9/Vdelta2+ and Vdelta2-negative gammadelta T cells were flow-sorted from PBMC for bulk sequencing. These data are taken from a study of γδ T cells in repeated Plasmodium falciparum infection. Study context: Some Malian samples span acute malaria episodes; others come from no-transmission periods.

TCRdb called clones anew from the multiplex PCR reads with CATT. The sample gives about 57,000 delta-chain clones, 1.7% of which show up once; approximately 15% is in the top ten. CDR3 length equals 17 residues. CDR1 is GEAIGNYY and CDR2 is EKD in the germline V gene. V is TRDV2 and J is TRDJ3; 7 bases are shared with TRDD3. Sample: gamma-delta T cells from blood. The origin of this receptor is a pool of human donors (malaria-infected and uninfected, not separated). CDR3 sequence: CACDTWGSSLDTRQMFF. The CDR3 DNA sequence: TGTGCCTGTGACACCTGGGGGAGCTCCTTGGACACCCGACAGATGTTTTTC.